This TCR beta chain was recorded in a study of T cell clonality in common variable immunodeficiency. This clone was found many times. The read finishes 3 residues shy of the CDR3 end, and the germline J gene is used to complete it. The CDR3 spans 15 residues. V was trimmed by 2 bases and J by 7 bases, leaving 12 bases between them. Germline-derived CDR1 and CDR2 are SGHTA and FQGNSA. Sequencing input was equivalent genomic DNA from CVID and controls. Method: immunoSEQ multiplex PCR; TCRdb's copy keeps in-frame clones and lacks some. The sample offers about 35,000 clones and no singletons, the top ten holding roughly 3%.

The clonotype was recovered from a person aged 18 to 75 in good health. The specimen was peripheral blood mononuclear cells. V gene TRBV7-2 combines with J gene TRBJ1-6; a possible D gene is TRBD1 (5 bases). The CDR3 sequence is CASSLFGAENSPLHF. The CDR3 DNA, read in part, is TGTGCCAGCAGCTTATTTGGGGCGGAAAATTCACCC.